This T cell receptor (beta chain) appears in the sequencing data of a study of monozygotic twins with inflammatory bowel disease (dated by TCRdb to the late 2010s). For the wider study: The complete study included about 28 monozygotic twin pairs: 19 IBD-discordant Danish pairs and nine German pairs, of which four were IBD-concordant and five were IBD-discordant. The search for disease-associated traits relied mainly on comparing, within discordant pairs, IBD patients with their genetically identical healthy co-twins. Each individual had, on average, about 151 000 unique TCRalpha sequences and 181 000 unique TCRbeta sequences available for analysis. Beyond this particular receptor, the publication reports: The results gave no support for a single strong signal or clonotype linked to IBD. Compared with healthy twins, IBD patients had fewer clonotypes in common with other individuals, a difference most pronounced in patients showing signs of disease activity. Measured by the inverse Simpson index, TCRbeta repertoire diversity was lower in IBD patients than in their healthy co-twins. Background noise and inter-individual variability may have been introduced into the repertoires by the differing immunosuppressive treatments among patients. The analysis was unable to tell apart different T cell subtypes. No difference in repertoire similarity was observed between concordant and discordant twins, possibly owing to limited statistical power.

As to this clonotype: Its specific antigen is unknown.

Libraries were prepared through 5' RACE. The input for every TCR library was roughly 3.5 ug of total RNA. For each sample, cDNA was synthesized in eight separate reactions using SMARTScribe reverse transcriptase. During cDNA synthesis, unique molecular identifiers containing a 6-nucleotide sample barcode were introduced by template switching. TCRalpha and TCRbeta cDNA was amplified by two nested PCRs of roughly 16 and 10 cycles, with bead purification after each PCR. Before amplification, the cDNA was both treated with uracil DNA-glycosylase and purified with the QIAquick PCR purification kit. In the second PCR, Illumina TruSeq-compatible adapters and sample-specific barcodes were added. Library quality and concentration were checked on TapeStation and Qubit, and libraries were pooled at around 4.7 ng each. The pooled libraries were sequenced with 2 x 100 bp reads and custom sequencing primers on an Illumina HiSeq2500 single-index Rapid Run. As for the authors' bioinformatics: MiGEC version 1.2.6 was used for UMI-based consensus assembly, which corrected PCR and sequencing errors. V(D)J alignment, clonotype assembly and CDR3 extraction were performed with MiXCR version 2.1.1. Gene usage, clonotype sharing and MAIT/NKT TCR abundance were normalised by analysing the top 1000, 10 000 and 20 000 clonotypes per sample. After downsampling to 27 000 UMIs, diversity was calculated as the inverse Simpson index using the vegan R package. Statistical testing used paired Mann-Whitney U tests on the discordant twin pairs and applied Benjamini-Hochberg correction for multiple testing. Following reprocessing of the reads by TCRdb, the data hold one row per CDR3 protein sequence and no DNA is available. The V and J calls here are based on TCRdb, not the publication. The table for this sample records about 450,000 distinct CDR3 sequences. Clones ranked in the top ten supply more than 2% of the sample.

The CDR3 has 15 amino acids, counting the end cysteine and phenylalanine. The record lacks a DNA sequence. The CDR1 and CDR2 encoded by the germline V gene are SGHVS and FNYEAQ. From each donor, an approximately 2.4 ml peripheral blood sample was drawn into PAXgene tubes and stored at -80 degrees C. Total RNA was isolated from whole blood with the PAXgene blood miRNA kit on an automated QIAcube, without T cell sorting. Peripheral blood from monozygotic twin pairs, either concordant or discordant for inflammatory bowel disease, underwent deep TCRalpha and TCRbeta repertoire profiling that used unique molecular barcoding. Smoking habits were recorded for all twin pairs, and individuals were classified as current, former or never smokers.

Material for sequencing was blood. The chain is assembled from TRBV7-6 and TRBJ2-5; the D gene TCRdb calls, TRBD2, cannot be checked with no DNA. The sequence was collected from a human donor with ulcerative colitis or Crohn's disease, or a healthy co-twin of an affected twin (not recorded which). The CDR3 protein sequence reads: CASSLASGGKETQYF.